Listed below are T cell receptor beta chains from one sample, sequenced in a study of blood T cell repertoires in COVID-19. The repertoire was sequenced with immunoSEQ multiplex PCR; TCRdb's copy has only in-frame clones and lacks some. The table lists around 200,000 clones, approximately 89% of them singletons. The sequencing input was PBMCs or T cells enriched from blood (not recorded which). The receptors were sampled from a woman aged 18 to 35 who had recovered from COVID-19. CDR3s include the opening cysteine and the closing phenylalanine or tryptophan. D genes are given only for firm matches. Clone size, where shown, is once, few, many, or a class for clones that have expanded.

clone size,V gene,J gene,D gene,CDR3 protein,CDR3 DNA
.,TRBV5-5,TRBJ2-7,.,CASSGGLLTVGEQYF,TGTGCCAGCAGCGGGGGACTGCTGACGGTCGGGGAGCAGTACTTC
.,TRBV29-1,TRBJ2-3,TRBD2,CSVEDPVRGRGQDTQYF,TGCAGCGTTGAAGATCCTGTTCGGGGGAGGGGCCAAGATACGCAGTATTTT
.,TRBV12-3/TRBV12-4,TRBJ2-3,.,CASSLVHTDTQYF,TGTGCCAGCAGTTTAGTCCACACAGATACGCAGTATTTT
.,TRBV3-1/TRBV3-2,TRBJ2-7,.,CASSQGTRADEQYF,TGTGCCAGCAGCCAAGGGACTCGGGCCGACGAGCAGTACTTC
.,TRBV6-5,TRBJ1-6,TRBD1,CASKRGDRNSPLHF,TGTGCCTCCAAAAGGGGGGACAGGAATTCACCCCTCCACTTT
.,TRBV28,TRBJ2-2,.,CASSLPLGPGELFF,TGTGCCAGCAGTTTACCCCTCGGTCCCGGGGAGCTGTTTTTT
.,TRBV28,TRBJ2-7,.,CASSLRNIPGQPYEQYF,TGTGCCAGCAGTTTACGCAATATTCCGGGACAACCCTACGAGCAGTACTTC
.,TRBV18,TRBJ2-3,TRBD1,CASSPGQGRGTDTQYF,TGTGCCAGCTCACCAGGACAGGGACGGGGCACAGATACGCAGTATTTT
.,TRBV19,TRBJ2-6,.,CASISGARPSGANVLTF,TGTGCCAGTATCTCGGGAGCCCGACCTTCCGGGGCCAACGTCCTGACTTTC
.,TRBV4-1,TRBJ2-4,TRBD1,CASSQSTLQGGQNIQYF,TGCGCCAGCAGCCAAAGCACGCTCCAAGGGGGCCAAAACATTCAGTACTTC
.,TRBV7-3,TRBJ2-2,.,CASSLRSAGELFF,TGTGCCAGCAGCTTAAGGTCGGCCGGGGAGCTGTTTTTT
.,TRBV18,TRBJ1-4,.,CASSRGRDEKLFF,TGTGCCAGCTCACGGGGGCGGGATGAAAAACTGTTTTTT
.,TRBV28,TRBJ2-7,.,CASRMWPYEQYF,TGTGCCAGCAGAATGTGGCCCTACGAGCAGTACTTC
.,TRBV29-1,TRBJ2-1,.,CSVEGAEASSYNEQFF,TGCAGCGTTGAAGGGGCGGAGGCCAGCTCCTACAATGAGCAGTTCTTC
medium-sized,TRBV25-1,TRBJ2-1,TRBD1,CASSEQGQDHNEQFF,TGTGCCAGCAGTGAACAGGGACAGGACCACAATGAGCAGTTCTTC
.,TRBV19,TRBJ2-1,TRBD2,CASSRAGTSGSYEQFF,TGTGCCAGTAGTCGTGCCGGGACTAGCGGGAGTTATGAGCAGTTCTTC
.,TRBV7-9,TRBJ1-5,TRBD1,CASSHWGQGETRQPQHF,TGTGCCAGCAGCCATTGGGGGCAGGGGGAGACGAGACAGCCCCAGCATTTT
once,TRBV9,TRBJ2-5,TRBD1,CASSARDRGPKETQYF,TGTGCCAGCAGCGCAAGGGACAGGGGGCCGAAGGAGACCCAGTACTTC
.,TRBV7-9,TRBJ2-2,TRBD2,CASSWTSGSGELFF,TGTGCCAGCAGTTGGACTAGCGGGTCCGGGGAGCTGTTTTTT
.,TRBV7-8,TRBJ1-2,.,CASRGAPGYTF,TGTGCCAGCAGAGGGGCGCCTGGCTACACCTTC
once,TRBV9,TRBJ1-6,.,CASSVDTYNSPLHF,TGTGCCAGCAGCGTAGATACCTATAATTCACCCCTCCACTTT
.,TRBV12-3/TRBV12-4,TRBJ1-2,.,CASSSGDYGYTF,TGTGCCAGCAGCTCAGGGGACTATGGCTACACCTTC
.,TRBV10-3,TRBJ1-5,.,CAISDGGGNQPQHF,TGTGCCATCAGTGATGGGGGGGGCAATCAGCCCCAGCATTTT
.,TRBV28,TRBJ2-5,.,CASSVEAYETQYF,TGTGCCAGCAGTGTAGAGGCCTATGAGACCCAGTACTTC
.,TRBV7-8,TRBJ1-2,TRBD1,CASSEDRGRDGYTF,TGTGCCAGCAGCGAAGACAGGGGGCGGGATGGCTACACCTTC
.,TRBV7-3,TRBJ2-3,.,CASSLANTDTQYF,TGTGCCAGCAGCTTAGCTAACACAGATACGCAGTATTTT
.,TRBV4-3,TRBJ2-7,TRBD2,CASSQDLSGSSYEQYF,TGCGCCAGCAGCCAAGATCTAAGCGGGAGTTCCTACGAGCAGTACTTC
once,TRBV5-5,TRBJ2-7,TRBD2,CASSLNRRGAGGTYEQYF,TGTGCCAGCAGCCTAAATAGGCGGGGAGCGGGAGGGACCTACGAGCAGTACTTC
.,TRBV2,TRBJ2-7,TRBD2,CATQTSGGYEQYF,TGTGCCACACAGACTAGCGGGGGCTACGAGCAGTACTTC
.,TRBV27,TRBJ2-7,TRBD2,CASSSLAGSSYEQYF,TGTGCCAGCAGTTCCCTAGCGGGAAGCTCCTACGAGCAGTACTTC
.,TRBV24-1,TRBJ1-3,.,CATSDLDRGTIYF,TGTGCCACCAGTGATCTCGACCGCGGCACCATATATTTT
.,TRBV15,TRBJ2-5,.,CATSRAPGSRETQYF,TGTGCCACCAGCAGAGCCCCCGGGTCCCGAGAGACCCAGTACTTC
.,TRBV11-2,TRBJ2-7,TRBD2,CASSPRASGIPYEQYF,TGTGCCAGCAGCCCCCGGGCTAGCGGGATCCCCTACGAGCAGTACTTC
.,TRBV3-1/TRBV3-2,TRBJ1-5,.,CASSHTTGNNQPQHF,TGTGCCAGCAGCCATACCACAGGGAACAATCAGCCCCAGCATTTT
.,TRBV3-1/TRBV3-2,TRBJ1-2,.,CASSQAGAGSNYGYTF,TGTGCCAGCAGCCAGGCCGGTGCGGGAAGTAACTATGGCTACACCTTC
few,TRBV5-6,TRBJ1-4,.,CASSSGGTNEKLFF,TGTGCCAGCAGCTCCGGGGGAACTAATGAAAAACTGTTTTTT
.,TRBV6-1,TRBJ2-5,.,CASSEYSHRETQYF,TGTGCCAGCAGTGAATACTCCCATCGAGAGACCCAGTACTTC
.,TRBV5-6,TRBJ2-4,TRBD2,CASSLGTPLAGGQLGIQYF,TGTGCCAGCAGCTTGGGGACTCCTCTAGCGGGAGGCCAGTTGGGCATTCAGTACTTC
.,TRBV20-1,TRBJ2-1,.,CSASAKTKQFF,TGCAGTGCCTCAGCCAAGACTAAGCAGTTCTTC
medium-sized,TRBV5-1,TRBJ1-3,.,CASSLATTNSGNTIYF,TGCGCCAGCAGCTTGGCCACAACAAACTCTGGAAACACCATATATTTT
.,TRBV7-9,TRBJ2-2,TRBD2,CASSLPGTSGTGELFF,TGTGCCAGCAGCTTACCCGGGACTAGCGGCACCGGGGAGCTGTTTTTT
.,TRBV5-1,TRBJ1-3,TRBD1,CASSGKQGPDGNTIYF,TGCGCCAGCAGCGGAAAACAGGGGCCAGATGGAAACACCATATATTTT
.,TRBV4-1,TRBJ1-1,TRBD1,CASSRGKGTGGFGMNTEAFF,TGCGCCAGCAGCCGGGGGAAAGGGACAGGGGGATTCGGGATGAACACTGAAGCTTTCTTT
.,TRBV27,TRBJ2-2,TRBD2,CASSLLAGENTGELFF,TGTGCCAGCAGTTTATTGGCGGGAGAGAACACCGGGGAGCTGTTTTTT
.,TRBV5-4,TRBJ2-2,.,CASSLEPRRDTGELFF,TGTGCCAGCAGCTTGGAGCCTCGCAGGGACACCGGGGAGCTGTTTTTT
.,TRBV27,TRBJ2-5,.,CASSPGGGRTQYF,TGTGCCAGCAGTCCCGGGGGTGGCAGGACCCAGTACTTC